Listed below are T cell receptor beta chains from one sample, sequenced in a study of cytomegalovirus exposure and HLA in healthy donors. The repertoire was sequenced with immunoSEQ multiplex PCR; TCRdb's copy has only in-frame clones and lacks some. The data show 180,000 or so clones, roughly 9.5% seen once. The sample comprised PBMCs. The receptors come from a woman aged 25-40 years in good health and CMV-seropositive. Each CDR3 is given with its conserved first and last residue. The order of the fields is V gene, J gene, clone size, D gene, CDR3 protein, CDR3 DNA. D genes are given only for firm matches. Clone sizes are given selectively: once, few, many, or a class where the clone is expanded.

>TRBV6-1|TRBJ2-1|few|TRBD2
CAIWTSGRVYNEQFF
TGTGCCATCTGGACTAGCGGGAGGGTATACAATGAGCAGTTCTTC
>TRBV1|TRBJ2-2|few|NA
CTSTGRSDTGELFF
TGCACCAGCACCGGGAGGAGTGACACCGGGGAGCTGTTTTTT
>TRBV19|TRBJ2-3|few|NA
CASSIGRVRRRRLTDTQYF
TGTGCCAGTAGTATAGGAAGGGTTAGGAGGCGACGACTCACAGATACGCAGTATTTT
>TRBV20-1|TRBJ2-5|NA|NA
CSARGREQYF
TGCAGTGCTCGGGGAAGGGAGCAGTACTTC
>TRBV5-5|TRBJ2-4|few|NA
CASSLLEAKNIQYF
TGTGCCAGCAGCTTGTTAGAAGCCAAAAACATTCAGTACTTC
>TRBV4-1|TRBJ2-7|few|TRBD2
CASSHLAGDDEQYF
TGCGCCAGCAGCCACCTAGCGGGTGACGACGAGCAGTACTTC
>TRBV5-1|TRBJ2-1|NA|TRBD2
CASRLTSGIYNEQFF
TGCGCCAGCAGGCTAACTAGCGGGATTTACAATGAGCAGTTCTTC
>TRBV7-9|TRBJ1-4|NA|NA
CASSVTQGNEKLFF
TGTGCCAGCAGCGTAACTCAGGGGAATGAAAAACTGTTTTTT
>TRBV4-2|TRBJ2-3|few|TRBD2
CASSQGLAPDTQYF
TGTGCCAGCAGCCAGGGACTAGCTCCTGATACGCAGTATTTT
>TRBV4-1|TRBJ2-5|NA|TRBD2
CASSQVRAGGPEQETQYF
TGCGCCAGCAGCCAAGTTCGAGCGGGAGGGCCGGAACAAGAGACCCAGTACTTC
>TRBV5-6|TRBJ2-5|NA|TRBD2
CASSLVPGTSGRAGETQYF
TGTGCCAGCAGCTTGGTACCCGGGACTAGCGGGAGGGCCGGAGAGACCCAGTACTTC
>TRBV5-1|TRBJ2-7|NA|TRBD1
CASSAGQGSSYEQYF
TGCGCCAGCAGCGCCGGACAGGGGAGCTCCTACGAGCAGTACTTC
>TRBV6-1|TRBJ1-5|NA|NA
CASSEKGRVAQPQHF
TGTGCCAGCAGTGAGAAGGGCAGGGTGGCCCAGCCCCAGCATTTT
>TRBV5-1|TRBJ2-7|NA|TRBD2
CASSLSSGWGYEQYF
TGCGCCAGCAGCTTGTCTAGCGGGTGGGGCTACGAGCAGTACTTC
>TRBV5-6|TRBJ1-1|NA|NA
CASSRERGSQNTEAFF
TGTGCCAGCAGCCGGGAGCGGGGGTCGCAAAACACTGAAGCTTTCTTT
>TRBV19|TRBJ2-5|NA|TRBD2
CASSPPLAGGSETQYF
TGTGCCAGTAGTCCACCACTAGCGGGAGGGTCAGAGACCCAGTACTTC
>TRBV10-3|TRBJ2-3|NA|NA
CAISETSTEDTQYF
TGTGCCATCAGTGAGACTAGCACGGAGGATACGCAGTATTTT
>TRBV25-1|TRBJ1-1|NA|NA
CASSVTSPEAFF
TGTGCCAGCAGCGTTACAAGTCCTGAAGCTTTCTTT
>TRBV5-1|TRBJ2-3|NA|NA
CASSPPQNTDTQYF
TGCGCCAGCAGCCCTCCACAGAACACAGATACGCAGTATTTT
>TRBV25-1|TRBJ2-3|NA|TRBD1
CASSEGQANRKDTQYF
TGTGCCAGCAGTGAAGGACAGGCTAATAGGAAAGATACGCAGTATTTT
>TRBV13|TRBJ1-5|few|TRBD1
CASSYRGQKPQHF
TGTGCCAGCAGTTACAGGGGGCAAAAGCCCCAGCATTTT
>TRBV7-9|TRBJ1-1|few|TRBD1
CASSHNVGQGKTEAFF
TGTGCCAGCAGTCATAACGTGGGACAGGGAAAAACTGAAGCTTTCTTT
>TRBV7-3|TRBJ2-5|few|TRBD2
CASSRTGGGPQYF
TGTGCCAGCAGCAGGACTGGGGGAGGGCCCCAGTACTTC
>TRBV5-6|TRBJ1-6|NA|TRBD1
CASSWGQGAGSPLHF
TGTGCCAGCAGCTGGGGACAGGGGGCAGGTTCACCCCTCCACTTT
>TRBV20-1|TRBJ2-5|few|TRBD2
CSATGRETQYF
TGCAGTGCTACCGGGAGGGAGACCCAGTACTTC
>TRBV6-1|TRBJ2-5|NA|TRBD2
CASSWGLAGEETQYF
TGTGCCAGCAGTTGGGGACTAGCGGGAGAAGAGACCCAGTACTTC
>TRBV2|TRBJ2-2|few|TRBD2
CASSPAGGRELFF
TGTGCCAGCAGTCCAGCGGGAGGAAGGGAGCTGTTTTTT
>TRBV18|TRBJ1-2|NA|TRBD1
CASSPQTGVYGYTF
TGTGCCAGCTCACCTCAGACAGGGGTCTATGGCTACACCTTC
>TRBV7-6|TRBJ2-2|NA|TRBD2
CASSLSPGLVNTGELFF
TGTGCCAGCAGCCTTAGTCCGGGACTAGTGAACACCGGGGAGCTGTTTTTT
>TRBV4-1|TRBJ1-5|NA|NA
CASSRSDSSNQPQHF
TGCGCCAGCAGCCGGTCGGACAGTAGCAATCAGCCCCAGCATTTT
>TRBV11-2|TRBJ2-5|few|NA
CASTPDGGLGETQYF
TGTGCCAGCACCCCGGACGGGGGGCTAGGGGAGACCCAGTACTTC
>TRBV18|TRBJ2-7|few|NA
CASSPPGGGFGEEQYF
TGTGCCAGCTCACCACCGGGTGGCGGCTTCGGTGAAGAGCAGTACTTC
>TRBV15|TRBJ1-2|NA|TRBD1
CATSTRGLKVGYTF
TGTGCCACCAGCACCAGGGGGCTGAAGGTTGGCTACACCTTC
>TRBV6-6|TRBJ2-7|few|NA
CASSLGHLDSYEQYF
TGTGCCAGCAGCCTGGGACATTTGGACTCCTACGAGCAGTACTTC
>TRBV5-1|TRBJ2-7|few|NA
CASSPTPLGTYEQYF
TGCGCCAGCAGCCCGACCCCACTAGGGACCTACGAGCAGTACTTC
>TRBV7-8|TRBJ2-7|NA|NA
CASSLMQGNYEQYF
TGTGCCAGCAGCTTAATGCAGGGGAACTACGAGCAGTACTTC
>TRBV6-5|TRBJ2-1|few|NA
CASSYQGEQFF
TGTGCCAGCAGTTATCAGGGTGAGCAGTTCTTC
>TRBV10-3|TRBJ1-1|NA|TRBD1
CAIRLGQGNTEAFF
TGTGCCATCAGATTGGGACAGGGAAACACTGAAGCTTTCTTT
>TRBV9|TRBJ1-6|NA|TRBD1
CASSSTGGSPLHF
TGTGCCAGCAGCTCAACAGGGGGCTCACCCCTCCACTTT
>TRBV19|TRBJ1-4|NA|NA
CASSIMEGTNEKLFF
TGTGCCAGTAGTATTATGGAGGGGACTAATGAAAAACTGTTTTTT
>TRBV25-1|TRBJ2-2|few|TRBD2
CASSGLAGSTGELFF
TGTGCCAGCAGTGGACTAGCGGGATCAACCGGGGAGCTGTTTTTT
>TRBV5-4|TRBJ2-4|NA|TRBD2
CASSPIAGLAKNIQYF
TGTGCCAGCAGCCCTATAGCGGGTTTAGCCAAAAACATTCAGTACTTC
>TRBV4-1|TRBJ1-2|NA|TRBD1
CASSQDRQGIDYGYTF
TGCGCCAGCAGCCAAGATCGACAGGGAATTGACTATGGCTACACCTTC
>TRBV6-5|TRBJ2-7|NA|TRBD1
CASSYSGTGNYEQYF
TGTGCCAGCAGTTACTCAGGGACAGGGAACTACGAGCAGTACTTC
>TRBV7-6|TRBJ1-1|NA|TRBD1
CASSSPGTGDPFF
TGTGCCAGCAGCTCGCCCGGGACAGGGGACCCTTTCTTT
>TRBV9|TRBJ2-3|NA|TRBD2
CASSVVPSGSNTDTQYF
TGTGCCAGCAGCGTAGTTCCTAGCGGGAGTAACACAGATACGCAGTATTTT
>TRBV6-6|TRBJ2-4|few|TRBD2
CASRTDGGKDKNIQYF
TGTGCCAGCAGGACGGACGGGGGGAAAGACAAAAACATTCAGTACTTC
>TRBV5-1|TRBJ1-1|few|TRBD1
CASSAQGRFAGTEAFF
TGCGCCAGCAGCGCACAGGGGCGGTTCGCTGGCACTGAAGCTTTCTTT